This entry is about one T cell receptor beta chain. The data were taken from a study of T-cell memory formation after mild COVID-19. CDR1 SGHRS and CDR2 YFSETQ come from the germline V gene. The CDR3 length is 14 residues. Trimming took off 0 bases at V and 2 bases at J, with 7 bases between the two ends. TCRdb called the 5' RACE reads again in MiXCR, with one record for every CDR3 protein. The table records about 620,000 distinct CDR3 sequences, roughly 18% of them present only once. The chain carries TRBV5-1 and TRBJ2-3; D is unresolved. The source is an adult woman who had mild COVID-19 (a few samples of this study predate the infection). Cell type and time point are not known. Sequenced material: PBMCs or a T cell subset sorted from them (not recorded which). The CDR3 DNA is TGCGCCAGCAGCTTGGTTTACTTCACAGATACGCAGTATTTT. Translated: CASSLVYFTDTQYF.